Given below is one TCR beta chain in context. Its target is unknown. Germline values: CDR1 GTSNPN, CDR2 SVGIG (reference sequence). Trimming removed 8 bases from V and 0 bases from J, with 17 bases in between. This CDR3 has 16 amino acids. This specimen comes from a study of shared clonotypes between healthy human individuals. Notes on the study in general: Naive subsets typically showed greater estimated richness than memory subsets. Among donors, sharing of clonotypes was expected to be affected by sequencing depth.

Repertoires were generated with immunoSEQ multiplex PCR, while TCRdb's copy carries only in-frame clones and drops some. The sample includes millions of clones, 90% to 95% seen only once; the top ten take about 0.13%. The donors, all of them Caucasian adults, lived in Nashville, Tennessee. The sequence came from a man between 18 and 29 years old in good health. The chain carries TRBV30 and TRBJ2-6; possible D gene TRBD1, 5 bases. Source material: naive CD4+ T cells sorted from blood. The subset denotes: CD45RA+ positively selected. In DNA form, the CDR3 reads TGTGCCACCGACAGCACTCGGGTCTCTGGGGCCAACGTCCTGACTTTC. It specifies CATDSTRVSGANVLTF.